This T cell receptor beta chain was documented in a study of T-cell memory formation after mild COVID-19. Study information: The study found TCR clusters largely donor specific. Study-level points and caveats: The study found contracting CD4+ clones mainly in CM and EM and contracting CD8+ clones in EMRA. Contracting clones from day 15 to 85 had balanced CD4/CD8; later expanders favoured CD4+.

This clonotype was seen a few times. Antigen: not known. One entry per CDR3 protein, called by TCRdb with MiXCR from the 5' RACE reads. The table shows hundreds of thousands of distinct CDR3 sequences, with roughly 22% occurring only once. The V and J ends lost 1 base and 13 bases respectively, with 16 bases between them. The germline V gene encodes CDR1 KGHDR and CDR2 SFDVKD. The CDR3 loop spans 14 amino acids. Sequencing used PBMCs or a T cell subset sorted from them (not recorded which). This sequence originates from an adult woman who had mild COVID-19 (a few samples of this study predate the infection). Cell type and time point are not known. This chain links TRBV24-1 with TRBJ1-5; the D gene is possibly TRBD1 (6 bases). CDR3 DNA: TGTGCCACCAGTGATTTTAACTTTCAACAGGGACAGCATTTT. It yields the protein CATSDFNFQQGQHF.